The clone carrying this T cell receptor beta chain was observed a single time. This specimen belongs to a study of CD8 T cells in Susac syndrome. The CDR3 covers 16 residues. Trimming left V 4 bases short and J 1 base short, with 17 bases between. Germline loops: CDR1 SGHTS, CDR2 YDEGEE. Sequencing of TCR beta was carried out in blood CD8+ and CD4+ T cells. Healthy donors, matched for age and sex, constituted the control group. RNA, at about 0.5 to 1 ug, was reverse transcribed with random hexamers. MiXCR was run by TCRdb on the immunoSEQ multiplex PCR reads, yielding one entry per CDR3 protein. Here the sample spans roughly 120,000 distinct CDR3 sequences, 90% to 98% being singletons.

The clonotype was recovered from a human donor in good health. The sample taken for sequencing was CD4+ T cells from PBMCs. The chain has TRBV5-8 and TRBJ2-5; possible D gene TRBD2, 6 bases. CDR3 region: CASSPFSGHFQETQYF. As DNA, the CDR3 is TGTGCCAGCAGCCCGTTTAGCGGCCACTTCCAAGAGACCCAGTACTTC. The full variable domain, with the rest looked up from reference TRBV5-8 and TRBJ2-5, is EAGVTQSPTHLIKTRGQQATLRCSPISGHTSVYWYQQALGLGLQFLLWYDEGEERNRGNFPPRFSGRQFPNYSSELNVNALELEDSALYLCASSPFSGHFQETQYFGPGTRLLVL.